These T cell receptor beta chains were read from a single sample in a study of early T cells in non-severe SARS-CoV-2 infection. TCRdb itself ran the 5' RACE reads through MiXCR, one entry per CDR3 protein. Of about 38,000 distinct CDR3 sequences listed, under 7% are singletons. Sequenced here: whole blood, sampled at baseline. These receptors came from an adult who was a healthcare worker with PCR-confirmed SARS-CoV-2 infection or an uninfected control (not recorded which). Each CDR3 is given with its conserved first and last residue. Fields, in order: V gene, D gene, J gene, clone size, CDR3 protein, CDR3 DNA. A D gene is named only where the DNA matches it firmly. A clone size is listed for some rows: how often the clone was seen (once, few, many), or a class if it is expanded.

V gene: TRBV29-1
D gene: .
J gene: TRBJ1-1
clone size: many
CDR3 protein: CSVERQATEAFF
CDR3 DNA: TGCAGCGTTGAAAGGCAGGCCACTGAAGCTTTCTTT

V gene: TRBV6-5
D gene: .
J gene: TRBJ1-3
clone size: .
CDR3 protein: CASSYSLAGGNTIYF
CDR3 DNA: TGTGCCAGCAGTTACTCCCTGGCGGGCGGTAACACCATATATTTT

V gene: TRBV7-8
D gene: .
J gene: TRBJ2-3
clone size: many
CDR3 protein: CASSLRTASTDTQYF
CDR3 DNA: TGTGCCAGCAGCCTAAGGACAGCTAGCACAGATACGCAGTATTTT

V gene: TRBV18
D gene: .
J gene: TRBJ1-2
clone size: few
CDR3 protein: CASSPMDGVGYGYTF
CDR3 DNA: TGTGCCAGCTCACCGATGGACGGCGTCGGCTATGGCTACACCTTC

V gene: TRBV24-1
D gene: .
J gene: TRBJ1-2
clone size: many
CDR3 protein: CATSGDNRYGYTF
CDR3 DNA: TGTGCCACCAGTGGGGACAATCGGTATGGCTACACCTTC

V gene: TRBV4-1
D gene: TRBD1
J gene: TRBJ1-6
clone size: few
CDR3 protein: CASSLQLAGQGNSPLHF
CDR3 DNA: TGCGCCAGCAGCCTTCAACTCGCGGGACAGGGGAATTCACCCCTCCACTTT

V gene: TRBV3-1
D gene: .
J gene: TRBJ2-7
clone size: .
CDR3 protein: CASSRGTAYEQYF
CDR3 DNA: TGTGCCAGCAGCCGCGGGACAGCCTACGAGCAGTACTTC

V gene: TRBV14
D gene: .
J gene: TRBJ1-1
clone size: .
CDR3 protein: CASSQVAGYEAFF
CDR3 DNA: TGTGCCAGCAGCCAAGTCGCAGGGTATGAAGCTTTCTTT

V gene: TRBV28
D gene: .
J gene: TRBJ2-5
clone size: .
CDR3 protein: CASRTVEGNQETQYF
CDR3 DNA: TGTGCCAGCAGGACAGTTGAGGGGAACCAAGAGACCCAGTACTTC

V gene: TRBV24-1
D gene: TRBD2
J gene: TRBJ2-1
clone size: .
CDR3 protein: CATTPGGGMGNEQFF
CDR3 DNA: TGTGCCACCACCCCGGGAGGGGGAATGGGCAATGAGCAGTTCTTC

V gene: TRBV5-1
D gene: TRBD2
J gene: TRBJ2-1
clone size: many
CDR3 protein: CASKSSGRAFEQFF
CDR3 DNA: TGCGCCAGCAAATCTAGCGGGAGGGCCTTTGAGCAGTTCTTC

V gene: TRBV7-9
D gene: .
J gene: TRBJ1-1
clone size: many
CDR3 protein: CASSPDRGFGGTEAFF
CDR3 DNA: TGTGCCAGCAGCCCCGATCGTGGCTTTGGGGGCACTGAAGCTTTCTTT

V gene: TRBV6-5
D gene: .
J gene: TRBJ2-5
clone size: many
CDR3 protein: CASSGGGQTQYF
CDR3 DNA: TGTGCCAGCAGTGGCGGGGGCCAGACCCAGTACTTC

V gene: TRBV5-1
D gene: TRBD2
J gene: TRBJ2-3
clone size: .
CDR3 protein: CASSFPSSGRASSDTQYF
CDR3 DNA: TGCGCCAGCAGTTTTCCATCTAGCGGGAGGGCCAGTTCAGATACGCAGTATTTT

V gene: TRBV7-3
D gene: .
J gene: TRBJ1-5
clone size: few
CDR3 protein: CASSLSGGDQPQHF
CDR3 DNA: TGTGCCAGCAGCCTAAGCGGCGGAGATCAGCCCCAGCATTTT

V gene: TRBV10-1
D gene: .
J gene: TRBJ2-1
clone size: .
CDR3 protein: CASSPGDYNEQFF
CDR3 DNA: TGCGCCAGCAGTCCCGGGGACTACAATGAGCAGTTCTTC

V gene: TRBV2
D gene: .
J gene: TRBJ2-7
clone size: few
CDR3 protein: CASGWIEAYEQYF
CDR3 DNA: TGTGCCAGCGGATGGATCGAAGCGTACGAGCAGTACTTC

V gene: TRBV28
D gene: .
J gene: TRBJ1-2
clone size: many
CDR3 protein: CASSLKVDYGYTF
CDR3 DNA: TGTGCCAGCAGTTTAAAGGTTGACTATGGCTACACCTTC

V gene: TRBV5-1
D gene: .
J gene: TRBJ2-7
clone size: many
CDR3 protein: CASSLGPGYYEQYF
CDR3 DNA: TGCGCCAGCAGCTTGGGCCCCGGCTACTACGAGCAGTACTTC

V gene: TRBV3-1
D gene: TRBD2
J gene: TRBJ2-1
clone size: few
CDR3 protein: CASSQASGGVPEQFF
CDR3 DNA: TGTGCCAGCAGCCAAGCCAGCGGGGGGGTCCCCGAGCAGTTCTTC

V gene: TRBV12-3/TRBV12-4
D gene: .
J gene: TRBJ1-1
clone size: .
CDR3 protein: CASSPGNMNTEAFF
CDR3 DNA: TGTGCCAGCAGCCCGGGCAACATGAACACTGAAGCTTTCTTT

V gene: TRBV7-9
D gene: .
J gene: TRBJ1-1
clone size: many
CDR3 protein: CASTLPLGNTEAFF
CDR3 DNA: TGTGCCAGCACCCTACCGTTGGGGAACACTGAAGCTTTCTTT

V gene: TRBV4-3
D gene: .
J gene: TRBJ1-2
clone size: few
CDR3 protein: CASSQGSGGPIYGYTF
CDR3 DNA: TGCGCCAGCAGCCAAGGGAGTGGGGGACCAATTTATGGCTACACCTTC

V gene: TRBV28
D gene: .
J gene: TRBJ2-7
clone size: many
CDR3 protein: CASSKLDSTYEQYF
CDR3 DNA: TGTGCCAGCAGTAAACTGGACTCTACCTACGAGCAGTACTTC

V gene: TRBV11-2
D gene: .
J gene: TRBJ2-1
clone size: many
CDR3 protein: CASSLDQGDEQFF
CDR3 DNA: TGTGCCAGCAGCTTAGATCAAGGGGACGAGCAGTTCTTC

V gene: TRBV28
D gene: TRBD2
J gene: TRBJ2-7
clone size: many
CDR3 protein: CASSPRLASTYEQYF
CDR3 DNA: TGTGCCAGCAGTCCTAGACTAGCGTCGACCTACGAGCAGTACTTC

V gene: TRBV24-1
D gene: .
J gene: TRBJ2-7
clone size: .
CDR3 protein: CATRVTAEQYF
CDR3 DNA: TGTGCCACCCGTGTAACCGCCGAGCAGTACTTC

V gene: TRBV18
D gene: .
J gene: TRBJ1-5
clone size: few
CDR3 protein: CASSRQGDYQPQHF
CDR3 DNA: TGTGCCAGCTCACGGCAGGGTGATTATCAGCCCCAGCATTTT

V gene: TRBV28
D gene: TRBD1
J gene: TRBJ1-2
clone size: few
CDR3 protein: CASSSGGANYGYTF
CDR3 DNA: TGTGCCAGCAGTTCAGGGGGGGCTAACTATGGCTACACCTTC

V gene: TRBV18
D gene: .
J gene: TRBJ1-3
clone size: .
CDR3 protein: CASSPQGNTIYF
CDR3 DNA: TGTGCCAGCTCACCACAGGGAAACACCATATATTTT

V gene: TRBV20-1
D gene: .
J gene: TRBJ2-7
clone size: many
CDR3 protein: CSAPPDWESYEQYF
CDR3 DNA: TGCAGTGCTCCACCAGACTGGGAGTCCTACGAGCAGTACTTC

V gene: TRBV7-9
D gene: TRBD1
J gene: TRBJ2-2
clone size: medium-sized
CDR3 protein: CASSLGTDFTGELFF
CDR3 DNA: TGTGCCAGCAGCCTCGGGACAGACTTCACCGGGGAGCTGTTTTTT

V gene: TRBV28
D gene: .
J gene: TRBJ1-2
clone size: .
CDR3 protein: CASSLPSVNYGYTF
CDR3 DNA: TGTGCCAGCAGTTTGCCCTCCGTAAACTATGGCTACACCTTC

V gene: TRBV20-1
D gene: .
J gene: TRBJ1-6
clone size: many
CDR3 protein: CSARDPGDLHF
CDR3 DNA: TGCAGTGCTAGAGATCCCGGGGACCTCCACTTT

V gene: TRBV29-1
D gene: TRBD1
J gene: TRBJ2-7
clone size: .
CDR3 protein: CSVETAVRGGRLSYEQYF
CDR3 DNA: TGCAGCGTTGAGACGGCCGTTCGAGGGGGCCGCCTCTCCTACGAGCAGTACTTC